This T cell receptor beta chain was identified in a study of blood T cell repertoires in COVID-19. At the level of the study: Whether acute or convalescent, the COVID-19 samples came from the United States, Italy and Spain. The cDNA or gDNA used as material had been derived from T cells, B-cell-depleted T cells, or PBMCs.

CDR1 is WSHSY, CDR2 SAAADI, per germline. V shed 4 bases and J 4 bases; nucleotides not matched to a gene: 9. CDR3 length equals 15 residues. The method was immunoSEQ multiplex PCR; TCRdb's version includes in-frame clones alone and lacks a portion of them. The sample lists about 140,000 clones, 70% to 80% occurring once. The receptor was derived from a woman of 80 years or more with active or convalescent COVID-19. Input material: peripheral blood. This chain connects TRBV10-2 to TRBJ1-2; 7 nucleotides match TRBD1. The CDR3 bases are TGCGCCAGCAGTGGGGGAACAGGGGTTAGCTATGGCTACACCTTC. Amino acids: CASSGGTGVSYGYTF.